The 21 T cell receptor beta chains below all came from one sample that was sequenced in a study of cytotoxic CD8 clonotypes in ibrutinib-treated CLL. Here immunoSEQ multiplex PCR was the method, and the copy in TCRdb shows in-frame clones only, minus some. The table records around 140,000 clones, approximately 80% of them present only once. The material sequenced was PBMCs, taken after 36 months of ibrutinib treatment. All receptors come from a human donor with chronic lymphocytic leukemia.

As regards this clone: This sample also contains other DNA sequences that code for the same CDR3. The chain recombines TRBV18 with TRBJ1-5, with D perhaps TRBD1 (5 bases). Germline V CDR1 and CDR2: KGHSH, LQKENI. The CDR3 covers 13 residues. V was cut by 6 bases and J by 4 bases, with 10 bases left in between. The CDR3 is CASSRGENQPQHF. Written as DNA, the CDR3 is TGTGCCAGCTCGCGAGGGGAGAATCAGCCCCAGCATTTT.

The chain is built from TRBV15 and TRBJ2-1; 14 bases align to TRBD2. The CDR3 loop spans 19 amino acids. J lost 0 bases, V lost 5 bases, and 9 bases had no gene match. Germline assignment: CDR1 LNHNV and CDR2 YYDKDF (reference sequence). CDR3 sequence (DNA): TGTGCCACCAGCGGGCCAGGACTAGCGGGAGGCCGCTCCTACAATGAGCAGTTCTTC. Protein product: CATSGPGLAGGRSYNEQFF.

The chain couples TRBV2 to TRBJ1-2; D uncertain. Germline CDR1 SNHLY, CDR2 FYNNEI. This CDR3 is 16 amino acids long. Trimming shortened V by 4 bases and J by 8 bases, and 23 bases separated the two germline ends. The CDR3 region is CASSAGGRLWPVGYTF. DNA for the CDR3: TGTGCCAGCAGTGCAGGTGGACGGCTCTGGCCGGTGGGCTACACCTTC.

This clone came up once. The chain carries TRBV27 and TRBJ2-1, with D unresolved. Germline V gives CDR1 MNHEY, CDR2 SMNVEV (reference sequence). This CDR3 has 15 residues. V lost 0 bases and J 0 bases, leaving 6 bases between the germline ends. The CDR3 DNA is TGTGCCAGCAGTTTATCGAGGATCTCCTACAATGAGCAGTTCTTC. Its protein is CASSLSRISYNEQFF.

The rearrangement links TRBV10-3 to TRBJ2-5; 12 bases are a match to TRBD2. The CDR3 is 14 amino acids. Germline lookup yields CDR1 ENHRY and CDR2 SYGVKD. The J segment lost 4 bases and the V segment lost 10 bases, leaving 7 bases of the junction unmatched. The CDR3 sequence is CATRPGLAGETQYF. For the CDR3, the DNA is TGTGCCACCCGTCCGGGACTAGCGGGAGAGACCCAGTACTTC.

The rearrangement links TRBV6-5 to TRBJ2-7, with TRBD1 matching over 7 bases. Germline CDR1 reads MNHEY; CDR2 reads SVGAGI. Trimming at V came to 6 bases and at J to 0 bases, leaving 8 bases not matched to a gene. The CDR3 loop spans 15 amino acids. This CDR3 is CASRLGQAFSYEQYF. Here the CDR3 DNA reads TGTGCCAGCAGATTAGGACAGGCCTTCTCCTACGAGCAGTACTTC.

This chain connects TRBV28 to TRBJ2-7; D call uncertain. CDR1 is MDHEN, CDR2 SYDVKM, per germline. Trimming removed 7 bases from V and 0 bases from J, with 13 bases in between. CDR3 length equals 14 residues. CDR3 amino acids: CASISIIASYEQYF. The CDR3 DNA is TGTGCCAGCATCTCGATAATAGCCTCCTACGAGCAGTACTTC.

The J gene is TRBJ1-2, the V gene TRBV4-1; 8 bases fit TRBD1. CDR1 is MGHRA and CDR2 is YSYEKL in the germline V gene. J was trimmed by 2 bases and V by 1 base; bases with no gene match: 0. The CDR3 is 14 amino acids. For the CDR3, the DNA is TGCGCCAGCAGCCAAGGGACAGGGAACTATGGCTACACCTTC. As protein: CASSQGTGNYGYTF.

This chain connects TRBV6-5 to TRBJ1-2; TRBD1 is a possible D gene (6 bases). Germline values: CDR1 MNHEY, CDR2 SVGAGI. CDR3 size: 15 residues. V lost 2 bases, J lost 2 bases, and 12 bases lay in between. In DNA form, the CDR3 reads TGTGCCAGCAGTTACCTGGTAGGGGGGAACTATGGCTACACCTTC. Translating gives CASSYLVGGNYGYTF.

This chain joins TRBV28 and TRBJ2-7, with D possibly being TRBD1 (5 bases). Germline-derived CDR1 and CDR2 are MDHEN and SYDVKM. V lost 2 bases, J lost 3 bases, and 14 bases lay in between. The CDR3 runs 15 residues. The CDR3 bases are TGTGCCAGCAGTTTACTCGTAGACAGAGGCTACGAGCAGTACTTC. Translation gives CASSLLVDRGYEQYF.

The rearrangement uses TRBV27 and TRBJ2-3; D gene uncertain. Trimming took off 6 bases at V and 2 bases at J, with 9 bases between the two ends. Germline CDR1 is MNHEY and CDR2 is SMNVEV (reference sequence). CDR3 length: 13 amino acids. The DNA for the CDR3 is TGTGCCAGCAGCTCGGATGACACAGATACGCAGTATTTT. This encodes CASSSDDTDTQYF.

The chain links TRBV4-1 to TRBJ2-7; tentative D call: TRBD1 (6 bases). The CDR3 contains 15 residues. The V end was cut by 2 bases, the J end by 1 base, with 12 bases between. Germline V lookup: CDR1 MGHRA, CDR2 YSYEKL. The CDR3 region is CASSQTRTASYEQYF. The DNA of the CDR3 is TGCGCCAGCAGCCAAACCCGGACAGCTTCCTACGAGCAGTACTTC.

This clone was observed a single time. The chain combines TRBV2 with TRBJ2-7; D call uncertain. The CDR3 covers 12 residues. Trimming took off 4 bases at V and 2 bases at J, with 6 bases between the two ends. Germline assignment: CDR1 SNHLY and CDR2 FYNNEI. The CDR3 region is CASSGDTYEQYF. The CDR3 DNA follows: TGTGCCAGCAGTGGTGACACCTACGAGCAGTACTTC.

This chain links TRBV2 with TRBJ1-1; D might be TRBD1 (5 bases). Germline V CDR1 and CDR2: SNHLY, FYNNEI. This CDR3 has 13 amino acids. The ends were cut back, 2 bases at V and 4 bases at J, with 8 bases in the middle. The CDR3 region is CASSETGGTEAFF. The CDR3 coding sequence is TGTGCCAGCAGTGAAACAGGCGGCACTGAAGCTTTCTTT.

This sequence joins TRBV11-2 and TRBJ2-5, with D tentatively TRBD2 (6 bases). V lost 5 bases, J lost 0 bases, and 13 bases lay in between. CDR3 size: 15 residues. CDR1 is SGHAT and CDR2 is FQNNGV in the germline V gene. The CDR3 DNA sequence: TGTGCCAGCAGCGCCGGGGACTTTTACCAAGAGACCCAGTACTTC. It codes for CASSAGDFYQETQYF.

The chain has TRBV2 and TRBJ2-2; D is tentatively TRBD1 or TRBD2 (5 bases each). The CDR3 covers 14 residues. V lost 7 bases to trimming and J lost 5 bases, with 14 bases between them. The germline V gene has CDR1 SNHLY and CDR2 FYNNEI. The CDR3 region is CASTLRGLTGELFF. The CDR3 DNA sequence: TGTGCCAGCACTTTGAGGGGATTGACCGGGGAGCTGTTTTTT. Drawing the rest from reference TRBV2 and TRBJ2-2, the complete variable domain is EPEVTQTPSHQVTQMGQEVILRCVPISNHLYFYWYRQILGQKVEFLVSFYNNEISEKSEIFDDQFSVERPDGSNFTLKIRSTKLEDSAMYFCASTLRGLTGELFFGEGSRLTVL.

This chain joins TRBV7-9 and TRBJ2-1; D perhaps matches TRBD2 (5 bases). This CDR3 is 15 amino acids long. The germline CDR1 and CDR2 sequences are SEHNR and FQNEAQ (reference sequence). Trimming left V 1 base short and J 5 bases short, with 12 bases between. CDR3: CASSLGGSGNNEQFF. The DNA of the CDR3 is TGTGCCAGCAGCTTAGGGGGAAGCGGAAACAATGAGCAGTTCTTC. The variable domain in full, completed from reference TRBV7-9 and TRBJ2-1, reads DTGVSQNPRHKITKRGQNVTFRCDPISEHNRLYWYRQTLGQGPEFLTYFQNEAQLEKSRLLSDRFSAERPKGSFSTLEIQRTEQGDSAMYLCASSLGGSGNNEQFFGPGTRLTVL.

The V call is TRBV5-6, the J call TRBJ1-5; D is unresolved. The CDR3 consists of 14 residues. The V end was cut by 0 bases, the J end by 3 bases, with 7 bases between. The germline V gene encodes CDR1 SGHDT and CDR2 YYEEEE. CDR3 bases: TGTGCCAGCAGCTTGGGGATCACCAATCAGCCCCAGCATTTT. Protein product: CASSLGITNQPQHF. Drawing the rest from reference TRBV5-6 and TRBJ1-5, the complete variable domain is DAGVTQSPTHLIKTRGQQVTLRCSPKSGHDTVSWYQQALGQGPQFIFQYYEEEERQRGNFPDRFSGHQFPNYSSELNVNALLLGDSALYLCASSLGITNQPQHFGDGTRLSIL.

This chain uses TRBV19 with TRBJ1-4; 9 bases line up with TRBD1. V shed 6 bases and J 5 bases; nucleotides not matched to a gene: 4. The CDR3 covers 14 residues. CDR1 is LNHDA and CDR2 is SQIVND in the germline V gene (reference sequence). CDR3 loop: CASRTGTGNEKLFF. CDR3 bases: TGTGCCAGTAGGACCGGGACAGGGAATGAAAAACTGTTTTTT.

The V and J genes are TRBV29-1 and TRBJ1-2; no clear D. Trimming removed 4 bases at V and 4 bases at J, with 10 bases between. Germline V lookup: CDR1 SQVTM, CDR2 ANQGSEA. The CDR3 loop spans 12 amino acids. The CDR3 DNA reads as TGCAGCGTTGTGTCAGGCGGCTATGGCTACACCTTC. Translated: CSVVSGGYGYTF. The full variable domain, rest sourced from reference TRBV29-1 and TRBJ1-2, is SAVISQKPSRDICQRGTSLTIQCQVDSQVTMMFWYRQQPGQSLTLIATANQGSEATYESGFVIDKFPISRPNLTFSTLTVSNMSPEDSSIYLCSVVSGGYGYTFGSGTRLTVV.

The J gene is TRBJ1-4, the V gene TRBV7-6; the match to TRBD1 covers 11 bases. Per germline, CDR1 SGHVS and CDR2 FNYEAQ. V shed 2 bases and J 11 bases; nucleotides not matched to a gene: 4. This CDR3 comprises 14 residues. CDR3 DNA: TGTGCCAGCAGCTTACGGGACAGGGGGGACAAACTGTTTTTT. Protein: CASSLRDRGDKLFF.